What follows are 4 T cell receptor beta chains derived from one specimen sequenced in a study of blood T cell repertoires in COVID-19. Only in-frame clones appear in the TCRdb table, and some are missing; sequencing was by immunoSEQ multiplex PCR. The profile shows around 94,000 clones, roughly 90% of them singletons. Sequenced: peripheral blood. These receptors were collected from a woman between 45 and 65 years old with COVID-19, enrolled during active disease.

The chain combines TRBV7-2 with TRBJ1-3; the D is unclear. V was trimmed by 6 bases and J by 0 bases, leaving 9 bases between them. The V gene's germline CDR1 is SGHTA and CDR2 FQGNSA. The length of the CDR3 is 14 residues. CDR3 in amino acids: CASRVKSSGNTIYF. The CDR3 nucleotides are TGTGCCAGCAGGGTGAAGAGCTCTGGAAACACCATATATTTT.

There are a few counts of this clone. The genes are TRBV12-3 or TRBV12-4 and TRBJ2-2; D unresolved. The CDR3 has 12 residues. Trimming stripped 4 bases from V and 5 bases from J, with 5 bases between. CDR3 region: CASSSRTGELFF. The CDR3 bases are TGTGCCAGCAGTTCTCGGACCGGGGAGCTGTTTTTT.

The chain combines TRBV28 with TRBJ2-2; D is perhaps TRBD2 (6 bases). Germline CDR1 MDHEN, CDR2 SYDVKM. This CDR3 is built from 17 residues. The germline V and J ends were trimmed by 6 bases and 4 bases, with 21 bases remaining between them. Here the CDR3 reads CASSPLLGQGGTGELFF. Here the CDR3 DNA reads TGTGCCAGCAGCCCCCTCTTGGGGCAGGGAGGCACCGGGGAGCTGTTTTTT.

The V and J genes are TRBV24-1 and TRBJ2-2; tentative D call: TRBD1 (6 bases). Deletions cut 2 bases from V and 2 bases from J, with 11 bases between. The CDR3 contains 16 residues. Germline-derived CDR1 and CDR2 are KGHDR and SFDVKD. CDR3 DNA sequence: TGTGCCACCAGTGATTGGCGGACAGTAAACACCGGGGAGCTGTTTTTT. Translated: CATSDWRTVNTGELFF.